This record covers a single T cell receptor beta chain. It lacks a known antigen. Within one base of it there is no much larger clone, and no base qualities were kept. The sample is drawn from a study of cytotoxic CD8 clonotypes in ibrutinib-treated CLL (dated by TCRdb to about 2021). As for the study more broadly: The cohort had ten to twelve relapsed/refractory and under 16 treatment-naive patients; some 17 were IGHV unmutated. On average, each sample yielded 255,043 productive templates and tens of thousands of productive rearrangements. Of the roughly 86 people in the trial, about two dozen had longitudinal samples available. Responses were partial in roughly 24 patients and complete in 2; after median about 5.5 years follow-up, about 15 stayed in remission and 12 progressed. Cryopreserved peripheral blood mononuclear cells were collected before treatment, at response, and at either disease progression or sustained remission. All remission and progressive disease samples were collected while patients were still receiving ibrutinib. Response samples were taken after a median of roughly eleven months on treatment, ranging from roughly 6 to 36 months. Findings and caveats that apply to the study as a whole: Sampling times were not matched between sustained-remission and progressing patients, and lymph node repertoires were not studied. An increase in clonality was observed at ibrutinib response, with clonality remaining stable during sustained remission and falling back toward baseline at progression. Public clonotypes were found to be uncommon and were observed to contract or remain stable during treatment; the increase in clonality was shown to reflect expansion of private clonotypes at ibrutinib response. Baseline clonality exceeded that of age-matched healthy donors and correlated strongly with circulating CD8+ T-cell counts.

A MiSeq instrument was used for deep resolution sequencing, which targeted depths ranging from 1 in 1 million up to 1 in 200,000 T cells, with coverage averaging 10x for each clonotype. The immunoSEQ hsTCRB Kit was used to generate TCR beta libraries. Per the original workflow: ImmunoSEQ Data Assistant and ImmunoSEQ Analyzer were used for data analysis, and V, D and J genes were assigned according to IMGT definitions. Clonality was computed as one minus normalized Shannon entropy of productive rearrangement frequencies, ranging from 0 to 1. Only overrepresented clonotypes making up at least 0.05% of the repertoire of each patient were included in the public clonotype analysis. Some twelve repertoires from age-matched healthy donors, obtained from immuneACCESS, served as clonality controls. As stored in TCRdb, this immuneACCESS dataset retains in-frame rearrangements with V and J assigned. A fraction of the clones does not appear; measured against another copy, unresolved V genes explain less than half of the discrepancy, and the remainder lacks a known reason. That table gives V, J and clone size, and the DNA gave D and trimming. In this sample the table shows about 80,000 clones, around 79% of which occur a single time. The ten biggest clones cover 4% to 5.5% of the sample.

The sample's time point label is to be understood as: roughly 12 months on ibrutinib. For TCR beta library preparation, approximately 2 micrograms of genomic DNA were extracted from the cryopreserved PBMCs. Longitudinal blood samples from CLL patients on ibrutinib monotherapy underwent high-throughput TCR beta sequencing. The patients were enrolled in a single-center, open-label phase 2 trial of ibrutinib monotherapy. The sample consisted of PBMCs, taken after 12 months of ibrutinib treatment. The TCR comes from a human donor with chronic lymphocytic leukemia.

At the DNA level, the sequence is TGCGCCAGCAGCCAAGGGGATGGTAGTGGCTACACCTTC. Its protein reads: CASSQGDGSGYTF. The V and J segments used are TRBV4-3 and TRBJ1-2; the D gene identity is not certain. Trimming removed 1 base from V and 7 bases from J, leaving 10 bases between the germline ends. The CDR3 covers 13 residues, taking in both the cysteine and the phenylalanine. Only CDR3 DNA is held: 39 bases, read in frame from base 1. Looking up the germline V gene yields CDR1 LGHNA and CDR2 YSLEER.